This T cell receptor beta chain originates from a study of blood T cell repertoires in COVID-19. Study details: Italy, Spain and the United States were the sources of the convalescent and acute COVID-19 samples. Sources were T cells, B-cell-depleted T cells, or PBMCs; the material itself was cDNA or gDNA.

Original processing methods: Nucleated cell number was recorded as an estimate derived from reference gene primer amplification. Some clones are missing from TCRdb's copy, which holds only in-frame ones; the method was immunoSEQ multiplex PCR. That table furnishes V, J and clone size, whereas the DNA furnished D and trimming. The sample lists 150,000 or so clones, roughly 80% occurring once. Recruited during active infection, patients (from Seattle) were subsequently followed longitudinally. The CDR3 runs 15 residues. V was pared by 5 bases and J by 2 bases, with 15 bases between. CDR1 MGHRA and CDR2 YSYEKL come from the germline V gene.

The clonotype comes from a woman aged 55-69 years with COVID-19, enrolled during active disease. The chain employs TRBV4-1 and TRBJ1-2; D remains ambiguous. The sequencing sample was made of peripheral blood. DNA of the CDR3: TGCGCCAGCAGCGAAACCGCGGGAATCAACTATGGCTACACCTTC. Protein: CASSETAGINYGYTF.